These 10 T cell receptor beta chains came from one sample sequenced in a study. MiXCR was run by TCRdb on the reads, yielding one entry per CDR3 protein. The sample includes 6,500 to 9,000 distinct CDR3 sequences, around 32% seen only once; the top ten take roughly 22%. Sequenced sample: blood. The origin of the receptors is a human donor.

This clonotype rates as medium-sized. The CDR3 nucleotides are TGTGCCAGCAGTTTGGCGGGAGTTAATGGGGAGCAGTACTTC. It is translated as CASSLAGVNGEQYF. V is TRBV12-3 or TRBV12-4 and J is TRBJ2-7, with 7 nucleotides matching TRBD2. Germline trimming cut 3 bases from V and 7 bases from J; bases unmatched to any gene: 9. This CDR3 has 14 residues.

Concerning this clonotype itself: A read error is possible here, since a much larger clone lies one base away. Here the CDR3 DNA reads TGTGCCAGCAGCCCGGGACAGTCACCCTACAATGAGCAGTACTTC. Translation: CASSPGQSPYNEQYF. The V and J genes are TRBV4-2 and TRBJ2-5; 7 nucleotides align to TRBD1. The V segment lost 4 bases and the J segment 11 bases; nucleotides outside the gene matches: 16. The CDR3 contains 15 residues. The germline gives CDR1 LGHNA, CDR2 YNFKEQ.

J is TRBJ1-1 and V is TRBV4-2; D may be TRBD1 (6 bases). This CDR3 contains 16 residues. The V and J ends lost 2 bases and 4 bases respectively, with 17 bases between them. Germline CDR1 reads LGHNA; CDR2 reads YNFKEQ. CDR3 protein: CASSQPEGGSTTEAFF. As DNA, the CDR3 is TGTGCCAGCAGCCAACCAGAGGGGGGGAGTACCACTGAAGCTTTCTTT.

This clonotype is medium-sized by share. J is TRBJ1-1 and V is TRBV29-1; D gene ambiguous. Germline V gene sequence: CDR1 SQVTM, CDR2 ANQGSEA. The CDR3 covers 11 residues. Trimming left V 4 bases short and J 10 bases short, with 13 bases between. CDR3 amino acids: CSVAGGFGAFF. CDR3 coding DNA: TGCAGCGTTGCAGGAGGGTTTGGAGCTTTCTTT.

The chain uses TRBV4-2 and TRBJ2-1; TRBD2 matches at 7 bases. Germline V gene lookup returns CDR1 LGHNA and CDR2 YNFKEQ. The CDR3 runs to 22 residues. The junction had 24 bases not matched to a gene; V was cut back by 4 bases and J by 0 bases. The CDR3 nucleotides read TGTGCCAGCAGCCGAAAATTAGGGGACTATCGGGGCCAAGAAAGCTCCTACAATGAGCAGTTCTTC. Translated, it gives CASSRKLGDYRGQESSYNEQFF.

By share, this clonotype ranks as medium-sized. This chain joins TRBV30 and TRBJ2-7; D not resolved. The CDR3 sequence is 11 residues long. Germline V lookup: CDR1 GTSNPN, CDR2 SVGIG (reference sequence). V lost 3 bases, J lost 3 bases, and 6 bases lay in between. CDR3 residues: CAWRTDYEQYF. The CDR3 DNA sequence: TGTGCCTGGAGGACCGACTACGAGCAGTACTTC.

This clonotype is labeled as medium-sized. CDR3 residues: CSVRVTEAFF. The CDR3 DNA sequence: TGCAGCGTTCGAGTCACTGAAGCTTTCTTT. The gene calls are TRBV29-1 and TRBJ1-1; D is uncertain. Germline CDR1 is SQVTM and CDR2 is ANQGSEA. The CDR3 covers 10 residues. Trimming took off 5 bases at V and 4 bases at J, with 5 bases between the two ends.

In this sample, this clonotype turned up a few times. This chain joins TRBV30 and TRBJ2-1; no clear D. CDR3 size: 14 residues. From germline, CDR1 is GTSNPN and CDR2 SVGIG (reference sequence). V was trimmed by 2 bases and J by 0 bases, leaving 8 bases between them. Here the CDR3 reads CAWSTGFSYNEQFF. DNA of the CDR3: TGTGCCTGGAGTACGGGTTTCTCCTACAATGAGCAGTTCTTC.

This clonotype appeared many times. The chain uses TRBV14 and TRBJ2-1, with D possibly TRBD2 on 7 matching bases. This CDR3 contains 15 residues. V was pared by 1 base and J by 2 bases, with 9 bases between. Per germline, CDR1 SGHDN and CDR2 FVKESK. The CDR3 sequence: CASSQGGGAYNEQFF. Here the CDR3 DNA reads TGTGCCAGCAGCCAAGGGGGGGGCGCCTACAATGAGCAGTTCTTC.

In its sample, this clonotype is medium-sized. The chain employs TRBV18 and TRBJ2-3; D call uncertain. CDR1 is KGHSH, CDR2 LQKENI, per germline. V was shortened by 3 bases and J by 2 bases, with 12 bases between the two germline ends. The CDR3 has 15 amino acids. The CDR3: CASSPPAASTDTQYF. CDR3 nucleotide sequence: TGTGCCAGCTCACCCCCGGCAGCTTCCACAGATACGCAGTATTTT. Based on the CDR3 plus reference TRBV18 and TRBJ2-3, the full variable domain is NAGVMQNPRHLVRRRGQEARLRCSPMKGHSHVYWYRQLPEEGLKFMVYLQKENIIDESGMPKERFSAEFPKEGPSILRIQQVVRGDSAAYFCASSPPAASTDTQYFGPGTRLTVL.